This TCR beta chain was documented in a study of T cells in localized non-small cell lung cancer. Study results and caveats: Median detection of top 100 tumor clones in adjacent lung was about 60 clones. A raised T cell density in blood coincided with lengthier overall survival. Because sequencing included only one region (of the tumor), heterogeneity remains possible. Clonality of T cells reached its maximum in uninvolved adjacent lung, surpassing tumor.

Concerning this clone: Its target is unknown.

Data came from immunoSEQ multiplex PCR; TCRdb stores just in-frame clones and leaves some out. The sample contains 40,000 to 65,000 clones, about 88% of which appear only once. Germline V gives CDR1 SEHNR, CDR2 FQNEAQ (reference sequence). The CDR3 has 13 amino acids. V was cut by 9 bases and J by 0 bases, with 12 bases left in between. The origin of this receptor is a female donor with stage II lung adenocarcinoma. Here the sequenced sample was PBMCs, taken before any cancer treatment. The chain is built from TRBV7-9 and TRBJ2-7, with D tentatively TRBD1 (6 bases). The CDR3 DNA is TGTGCCAGTAACCGGGACACCTCCTACGAGCAGTACTTC. The encoded protein is CASNRDTSYEQYF.